This T cell receptor (beta chain) was observed in a study of T-cell memory formation after mild COVID-19. The study's findings and limits: Pre-infection memory harbored some responding clones, suggesting cross-reactive memory joined.

TCRdb recomputed calls from the 5' RACE reads with MiXCR, one row per CDR3 protein. The sample lists 450,000 to 650,000 distinct CDR3 sequences; about a sixth were seen once. This clonotype was seen more than once but under ten times. The antigen remains unidentified. The V end lost 5 bases, the J end lost 14 bases, and 18 bases lay between the germline ends. CDR1 is SGHKS, CDR2 YYEKEE, per germline (reference sequence). The CDR3 runs to 12 residues. The specimen was PBMCs or a T cell subset sorted from them (not recorded which). The chain combines TRBV5-5 with TRBJ2-3, with D perhaps TRBD2 (6 bases). The sequence was obtained from an adult woman who had mild COVID-19 (a few samples of this study predate the infection). Cell type and time point are not known. This CDR3 is CASSHETGVPYF. The DNA of the CDR3 is TGTGCCAGCAGTCATGAAACGGGAGTCCCGTATTTT.